Given below is one TCR beta chain in context. As yet, its antigen is unknown. TCRdb's table, derived via immunoSEQ multiplex PCR, lists solely in-frame clones and lacks some. This table holds 150,000 to 200,000 clones, approximately 89% found once. The data derive from a study of cytomegalovirus exposure and HLA in healthy donors. Looking at the study overall: Per a later analysis, the 666 first-cohort and fewer than 150 validation repertoires shared one platform.

Trimming took off 3 bases at V and 1 base at J, with 3 bases between the two ends. The CDR3 is 12 amino acids. CDR1 and CDR2 (germline): KGHSH, LQKENI. The donors were part of the 120-subject validation cohort, which stood apart from the roughly 700-subject first cohort. Study-wide points: As was reported, the classifier diagnosed cytomegalovirus status with high specificity and sensitivity. The authors enumerated over 150 TCR beta chains as linked to cytomegalovirus.

The TCR comes from a man younger than 35 in good health and CMV-seropositive. Sequencing was carried out using PBMCs. This rearrangement joins TRBV18 to TRBJ2-5; no reliable D call. The CDR3 DNA follows: TGTGCCAGCTCACCCTCCCAAGAGACCCAGTACTTC. Residues: CASSPSQETQYF.